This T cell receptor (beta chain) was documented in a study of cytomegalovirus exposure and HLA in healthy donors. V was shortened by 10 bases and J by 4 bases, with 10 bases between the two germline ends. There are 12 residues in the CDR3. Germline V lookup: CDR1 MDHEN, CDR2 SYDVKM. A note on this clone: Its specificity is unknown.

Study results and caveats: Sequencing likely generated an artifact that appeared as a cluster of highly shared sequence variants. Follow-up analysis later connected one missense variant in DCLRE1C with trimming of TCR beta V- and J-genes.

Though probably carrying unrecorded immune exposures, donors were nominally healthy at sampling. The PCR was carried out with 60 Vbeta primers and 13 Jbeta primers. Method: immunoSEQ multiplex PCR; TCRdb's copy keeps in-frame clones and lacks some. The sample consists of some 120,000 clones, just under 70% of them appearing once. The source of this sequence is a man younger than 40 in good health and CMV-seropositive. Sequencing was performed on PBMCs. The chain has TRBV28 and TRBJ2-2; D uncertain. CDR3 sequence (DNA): TGTGCCACCCGATCCGGCACCGGGGAGCTGTTTTTT. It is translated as CATRSGTGELFF.